The 25 T cell receptor beta chains below all came from one sample that was sequenced in a study of blood T cell repertoires in COVID-19. Profiling relied on immunoSEQ multiplex PCR, and the TCRdb table lists in-frame clones only, not all of them. This sample has 150,000 to 200,000 clones; about nine tenths occur once, and the top ten carry about a quarter. The specimen was peripheral blood. These receptors all come from a man between 60 and 75 years old with acute or convalescent COVID-19.

This clone was picked up a small number of times. This rearrangement joins TRBV15 to TRBJ1-1; D unresolved. Trimming removed 0 bases at V and 10 bases at J, with 12 bases between. The CDR3 sequence is 13 residues long. Per germline, CDR1 LNHNV and CDR2 YYDKDF (reference sequence). CDR3 protein: CATSRDPLVGAFF. The DNA of the CDR3 is TGTGCCACCAGCAGAGATCCCCTAGTAGGAGCTTTCTTT.

This sequence joins TRBV6-1 and TRBJ2-7, with 11 nucleotides matching TRBD1. Trimming took 2 bases from V and 7 from J; bases not matched to a gene: 4. Germline lookup yields CDR1 MNHNS and CDR2 SASEGT. The CDR3 sequence is 14 residues long. CDR3 bases: TGTGCCAGCAGTGAAATGGGACAGGGGGGGGAGCAGTACGTC. Its translation is CASSEMGQGGEQYV.

This sequence joins TRBV5-5 and TRBJ1-2, with D perhaps matching TRBD1 (6 bases). The CDR3 sequence is 13 residues long. Germline V gene data show CDR1 as SGHKS and CDR2 as YYEKEE (reference sequence). Trimming took off 0 bases at V and 8 bases at J, with 11 bases between the two ends. The CDR3 loop reads CASSLDVGGGYTF. CDR3 coding DNA: TGTGCCAGCAGCTTGGATGTAGGGGGAGGCTACACCTTC.

The V call is TRBV6-1, the J call TRBJ1-2; possibly TRBD1 for D (6 bases). Per the germline V gene, CDR1 is MNHNS and CDR2 is SASEGT. V was clipped by 2 bases and J by 4 bases, with 14 bases between them. The CDR3 runs to 15 residues. The CDR3 DNA reads TGTGCCAGCAGTGAAATTAGCGGGGGCGGCTATGGCTACACCTTC. It specifies CASSEISGGGYGYTF.

The V and J genes are TRBV5-4 and TRBJ2-5, with D hard to call. This CDR3 has 13 residues. V was trimmed by 1 base and J by 1 base, leaving 5 bases between them. From germline, CDR1 is SGHNT and CDR2 YYREEE (reference sequence). CDR3 coding DNA: TGTGCCAGCAGCTTGCCAGGCCAAGAGACCCAGTACTTC. It translates to CASSLPGQETQYF.

V usage is TRBV29-1 and J usage is TRBJ1-2, with 9 bases fitting TRBD1. The CDR3 has 13 amino acids. V was pared by 6 bases and J by 6 bases, with 8 bases of the junction left unmatched. CDR1 SQVTM and CDR2 ANQGSEA come from the germline V gene. In nucleotides, the CDR3 is TGCAGCGTCCCGGGACAGGGTGTTCATGGCTACACCTTC. The encoded protein is CSVPGQGVHGYTF. The full variable domain, its missing parts supplied by reference TRBV29-1 and TRBJ1-2, is SAVISQKPSRDICQRGTSLTIQCQVDSQVTMMFWYRQQPGQSLTLIATANQGSEATYESGFVIDKFPISRPNLTFSTLTVSNMSPEDSSIYLCSVPGQGVHGYTFGSGTRLTVV.

The V and J genes are TRBV6-5 and TRBJ1-1, with D maybe TRBD1 (5 bases). V lost 11 bases and J lost 3, with 16 bases in between. CDR1 is MNHEY and CDR2 is SVGAGI in the germline V gene. This CDR3 region has 13 residues. CDR3: CAGRRGKDTEAFF. CDR3 sequence (DNA): TGTGCCGGACGTCGGGGGAAGGACACTGAAGCTTTCTTT.

The chain has TRBV7-2 and TRBJ1-3, with D maybe TRBD1 (5 bases). The CDR3 extends over 15 amino acids. The ends were cut back, 2 bases at V and 5 bases at J, with 13 bases in the middle. Germline CDR1 reads SGHTA; CDR2 reads FQGNSA. DNA of the CDR3: TGTGCCAGCAGCTTATTAGGGCAGGGTCGAAACACCATATATTTT. This codes for CASSLLGQGRNTIYF.

This chain joins TRBV24-1 and TRBJ1-2; D not resolved. V shed 5 bases and J shed 5 bases, with 11 bases lying between them. The CDR3 extends over 13 amino acids. CDR1 KGHDR and CDR2 SFDVKD come from the germline V gene. The CDR3 here is CATSVNSGYGYTF. The CDR3 nucleotides are TGTGCCACCAGTGTTAACAGTGGATATGGCTACACCTTC.

The chain links TRBV19 to TRBJ1-5, with 7 bases that match TRBD1. Germline CDR1 is LNHDA and CDR2 is SQIVND (reference sequence). J gave up 2 bases and V 2 bases, and 6 bases lay outside the gene matches. This CDR3 region has 16 residues. The CDR3: CASSILIGQGNQPQHF. CDR3 sequence (DNA): TGTGCCAGTAGTATATTAATTGGACAGGGCAATCAGCCCCAGCATTTT.

The chain combines TRBV5-1 with TRBJ1-2; D is possibly TRBD1 (5 bases). The length of the CDR3 is 12 residues. V was pared by 0 bases and J by 8 bases, with 8 bases between. CDR1 and CDR2 (germline): SGHRS, YFSETQ. The CDR3 DNA reads TGCGCCAGCAGCTTGGCCGGGGGAGGCTACACCTTC. Translating it yields CASSLAGGGYTF.

The chain joins TRBV7-9 to TRBJ1-5; D unresolved. V was cut by 2 bases and J by 3 bases, with 8 bases left in between. The CDR3 runs to 14 residues. In germline, CDR1 is SEHNR, CDR2 FQNEAQ (reference sequence). CDR3 sequence (DNA): TGTGCCAGCAGCTTACGGGGTCCCAATCAGCCCCAGCATTTT. Protein sequence: CASSLRGPNQPQHF.

This clone was observed a few times. The chain combines TRBV27 with TRBJ2-7; 8 positions match TRBD1. The V gene's germline CDR1 is MNHEY and CDR2 SMNVEV (reference sequence). The CDR3 runs 16 residues. J was trimmed by 5 bases and V by 5 bases; bases with no gene match: 14. In DNA form, the CDR3 reads TGTGCCAGCAGTCCGACCGGGACAGGATTAATTCACGAGCAGTACGTC. This sequence encodes CASSPTGTGLIHEQYV.

The chain is built from TRBV5-1 and TRBJ2-2; tentative D call: TRBD1 (5 bases). With 1 base removed from V and 0 bases from J, the gap between germline ends came to 16 bases. CDR1 is SGHRS and CDR2 is YFSETQ in the germline V gene. This CDR3 region has 18 residues. The CDR3 region is CASSLRVLGPSNTGELFF. DNA of the CDR3: TGCGCCAGCAGCTTGCGAGTTCTGGGGCCCTCGAACACCGGGGAGCTGTTTTTT.

This chain connects TRBV5-1 to TRBJ1-2; D is unresolved. This CDR3 spans 12 amino acids. The germline CDR1 and CDR2 sequences are SGHRS and YFSETQ. Trimming removed 1 base at V and 2 bases at J, with 3 bases between. In DNA form, the CDR3 reads TGCGCCAGCAGCTTGAGCAACTATGGCTACACCTTC. Protein product: CASSLSNYGYTF. Full variable domain (outside the CDR3, taken from reference TRBV5-1 and TRBJ1-2): KAGVTQTPRYLIKTRGQQVTLSCSPISGHRSVSWYQQTPGQGLQFLFEYFSETQRNKGNFPGRFSGRQFSNSRSEMNVSTLELGDSALYLCASSLSNYGYTFGSGTRLTVV.

The chain links TRBV4-2 to TRBJ2-3, with TRBD2 matching over 13 bases. Germline CDR1 reads LGHNA; CDR2 reads YNFKEQ. Losses at the gene ends were 4 bases for V and 3 bases for J; bases not matched to a gene: 7. The CDR3 spans 17 residues. The DNA of the CDR3 is TGTGCCAGCAGCCCTAGGACTAGCGGGAGTTTGACAGATACGCAGTATTTT. Translation gives CASSPRTSGSLTDTQYF.

The CDR3 bases are TGTGCCAGCAGCTTGGGAGGTGCTGGGGCCAACGTCCTGACTTTC. As protein: CASSLGGAGANVLTF. The chain employs TRBV5-5 and TRBJ2-6; D unresolved. The V gene's germline CDR1 is SGHKS and CDR2 YYEKEE (reference sequence). The CDR3 sequence is 15 residues long. V lost 0 bases to trimming and J lost 2 bases, with 6 bases between them.

The count of this clone is one. The chain is built from TRBV2 and TRBJ1-2; 10 nucleotides align to TRBD1. This CDR3 comprises 15 residues. CDR1 and CDR2 from the germline V gene are SNHLY and FYNNEI. The V segment lost 7 bases and the J segment 2 bases; nucleotides outside the gene matches: 7. The CDR3 coding sequence is TGTGCCAGCATGCCGGGACAGGGGCTAAACTATGGCTACACCTTC. This encodes CASMPGQGLNYGYTF.

The rearrangement joins TRBV29-1 to TRBJ2-3; D possibly corresponds to TRBD2 (6 bases). The V end was cut by 8 bases, the J end by 3 bases, with 18 bases between. CDR1 is SQVTM, CDR2 ANQGSEA, per germline. The CDR3 covers 14 residues. The CDR3: CSQRGGKRTDTQYF. Here the CDR3 DNA reads TGCAGCCAAAGGGGCGGGAAAAGGACAGATACGCAGTATTTT.

The chain is built from TRBV24-1 and TRBJ2-5; tentative D call: TRBD2 (7 bases). Germline lookup yields CDR1 KGHDR and CDR2 SFDVKD. The V gene lost 5 bases and the J gene lost 1 base, with 13 bases spanning the gap. CDR3 size: 15 residues. In DNA form, the CDR3 reads TGTGCCACCAGTGTTCCGGGGGGCGTCCAAGAGACCCAGTACTTC. Its protein is CATSVPGGVQETQYF.

The rearrangement joins TRBV7-3 to TRBJ1-5; 8 bases are a match to TRBD1. The V gene end was trimmed by 5 bases and the J gene end by 5 bases; junction bases not matched to a gene: 2. The CDR3 is 13 amino acids. Germline V gene lookup returns CDR1 SGHTA and CDR2 FQGTGA. The DNA of the CDR3 is TGTGCCAGCAGCCTGACAGGGGATCAGCCCCAGCATTTT. This sequence encodes CASSLTGDQPQHF.

The V call is TRBV7-3, the J call TRBJ1-4, with D possibly matching TRBD1 (5 bases). The CDR3 runs 14 residues. Trimming stripped 4 bases from V and 8 bases from J, with 14 bases between. The germline gives CDR1 SGHTA, CDR2 FQGTGA. The CDR3 protein is CASSYSREEEKLFF. The CDR3 nucleotides are TGTGCCAGCAGCTATAGCAGGGAAGAAGAAAAACTGTTTTTT.

This chain uses TRBV18 with TRBJ1-5; 7 bases are a match to TRBD1. V trimming: 3 bases; J trimming: 2 bases; junction bases outside the gene matches: 4. The CDR3 sequence is 15 residues long. The germline V gene has CDR1 KGHSH and CDR2 LQKENI. This chain's CDR3 is CASSPNQGGNQPQHF. The CDR3 region has the DNA TGTGCCAGCTCACCCAATCAGGGGGGCAATCAGCCCCAGCATTTT.

This clone is a singleton in its sample. The J gene is TRBJ1-2, the V gene TRBV4-3; 7 bases are a match to TRBD1. The germline V gene encodes CDR1 LGHNA and CDR2 YSLEER. This CDR3 region has 14 residues. The V and J ends lost 0 bases and 6 bases, in that order; junction bases with no gene match: 4. Here the CDR3 DNA reads TGCGCCAGCAGCCAAGATCGCAGGGGGAATGGCTACACCTTC. Its translation is CASSQDRRGNGYTF.

The chain employs TRBV12-3 or TRBV12-4 and TRBJ1-1, with TRBD1 matching 9 bases. The CDR3 totals 13 residues. The V segment lost 6 bases and the J segment 8 bases; nucleotides outside the gene matches: 7. The CDR3 DNA is TGTGCCAGCAGCCCCACAGGGGGCTACGAAGCTTTCTTT. Translated, it gives CASSPTGGYEAFF.